This TCR beta chain was captured in a study of T cell responses to AZD1222 COVID-19 vaccine. For the study at large: It was second doses at about 4 or about 12 weeks that were pooled.

Notes on the study in general: Spike-specific TCRs gained breadth and depth after people received two AZD1222 doses.

TCRdb keeps only in-frame clones here, not all; method: immunoSEQ multiplex PCR. The sample records about 180,000 clones, around 93% being singletons. On this clone itself: The target antigen is unknown.

V lost 3 bases and J 2 bases, leaving 25 bases between the germline ends. Germline CDR1 SGHDN, CDR2 FVKESK. This CDR3 region has 19 residues. The specimen was peripheral blood, collected on day 0 of AZD1222 vaccination. This chain uses TRBV14 with TRBJ2-5, with a tentative D call TRBD2 (5 bases). This TCR was recovered from an adult in good health. CDR3 protein: CASSQDTRLWASNQETQYF. The CDR3 DNA is TGTGCCAGCAGCCAGGATACTAGGTTATGGGCAAGTAATCAAGAGACCCAGTACTTC.